These 30 T cell receptor beta chains originate from one sample sequenced in a study of beta chain features in type 1 diabetes. The isolated RNA, all of it, was reverse transcribed, so expressed TCRB transcripts were what got sequenced. Profiled with immunoSEQ multiplex PCR; TCRdb holds only in-frame clones, not every one. The sample lists under 450,000 clones, approximately 15% occurring once. Specimen: naive CD4+ T cells from blood. The receptors here all came from a woman younger than 35 in good health.

This sequence joins TRBV28 and TRBJ2-5; 9 bases are a match to TRBD2. V shed 8 bases and J 3 bases; nucleotides not matched to a gene: 4. The CDR3 covers 13 residues. The germline V gene encodes CDR1 MDHEN and CDR2 SYDVKM. The CDR3 DNA reads as TGTGCCAGCCGAAGACTAGCGGAAGAGACCCAGTACTTC. Its translation is CASRRLAEETQYF.

This clone turned up a few times. The chain combines TRBV6-5 with TRBJ2-3; no clear D. Germline CDR1 reads MNHEY; CDR2 reads SVGAGI. V was trimmed by 6 bases and J by 3 bases, leaving 13 bases between them. The CDR3 is made up of 14 amino acids. This CDR3 reads CASRSDPPTDTQYF. CDR3 DNA: TGTGCCAGCAGGAGTGATCCTCCAACAGATACGCAGTATTTT.

This clone was counted a few times. The gene calls are TRBV30 and TRBJ1-2, with D tentatively TRBD1 (6 bases). Germline V CDR1 and CDR2: GTSNPN, SVGIG (reference sequence). This CDR3 is 14 amino acids long. Trimming took off 0 bases at V and 5 bases at J, with 13 bases between the two ends. The CDR3 reads CAWSVRGIHYGYTF. The CDR3 DNA is TGTGCCTGGAGTGTGAGGGGGATACATTATGGCTACACCTTC.

V and J are TRBV28 and TRBJ2-3, with TRBD2 identical over 11 bases. The ends lost 3 bases at V and 3 bases at J; junction bases unmatched: 5. The CDR3 sequence is 16 residues long. The germline gives CDR1 MDHEN, CDR2 SYDVKM. CDR3 residues: CASSLATSGRTDTQYF. In DNA, the CDR3 is TGTGCCAGCAGTTTGGCCACTAGCGGGAGAACAGATACGCAGTATTTT.

This chain connects TRBV14 to TRBJ2-1, with 12 positions matching TRBD2. Losses at the gene ends were 0 bases for V and 9 bases for J; bases not matched to a gene: 9. The germline V gene encodes CDR1 SGHDN and CDR2 FVKESK. The CDR3 contains 17 residues. The CDR3 DNA sequence: TGTGCCAGCAGCCAAGATCGGAGACTAGCGGGGGCTGGTGAGCAGTTCTTC. Amino acids: CASSQDRRLAGAGEQFF. The complete variable domain, with remaining parts taken from reference TRBV14 and TRBJ2-1, reads EAGVTQFPSHSVIEKGQTVTLRCDPISGHDNLYWYRRVMGKEIKFLLHFVKESKQDESGMPNNRFLAERTGGTYSTLKVQPAELEDSGVYFCASSQDRRLAGAGEQFFGPGTRLTVL.

This chain links TRBV28 with TRBJ2-4, with 10 bases identical to TRBD2. Unmatched junction bases numbered 10, after V lost 7 bases and J lost 7 bases. Germline CDR1 reads MDHEN; CDR2 reads SYDVKM. The CDR3 loop spans 15 amino acids. CDR3 region: CASTSGRVGGNIQYF. The CDR3, as DNA: TGTGCCAGCACTAGCGGGAGAGTGGGGGGGAACATTCAGTACTTC.

This clone was found a few times. V is TRBV29-1 and J is TRBJ1-2; TRBD1 agrees at 8 bases. The germline V gene encodes CDR1 SQVTM and CDR2 ANQGSEA. V lost 5 bases, J lost 2 bases, and 13 bases stayed unmatched. The CDR3 contains 16 residues. DNA for the CDR3: TGCAGCGTTCCCAGGACAGGGCAAAGCTCAAACTATGGCTACACCTTC. This translates into CSVPRTGQSSNYGYTF.

V usage is TRBV27 and J usage is TRBJ2-3, with TRBD2 as a possible D gene (6 bases). Germline CDR1 MNHEY, CDR2 SMNVEV (reference sequence). Trimming cost V 4 bases and J 0 bases, with 8 bases left between them. The CDR3 has 14 residues. The CDR3 sequence: CASSWRESTDTQYF. CDR3 bases: TGTGCCAGCAGTTGGCGGGAAAGCACAGATACGCAGTATTTT.

This clone was seen a handful of times. The V gene is TRBV4-1, the J gene TRBJ2-1; 7 bases are shared with TRBD2. Germline CDR1 is MGHRA and CDR2 is YSYEKL. This CDR3 comprises 15 residues. V lost 6 bases, J lost 5 bases, and 10 bases stayed unmatched. CDR3 in amino acids: CASRPGTTQDNEQFF. DNA of the CDR3: TGCGCCAGCAGGCCGGGGACTACCCAAGACAATGAGCAGTTCTTC.

This clone was detected only a few times. The chain has TRBV6-1 and TRBJ2-1, with 11 bases aligning to TRBD1. The CDR3 runs 14 residues. Germline V gives CDR1 MNHNS, CDR2 SASEGT. With 6 bases clipped from V and 5 bases from J, the junction kept 3 bases outside the gene matches. CDR3 bases: TGTGCCAGCAGGGACAGGGGGCAGAACAATGAGCAGTTCTTC. Its translation is CASRDRGQNNEQFF.

This clone was detected only a few times. The chain links TRBV28 to TRBJ2-1, with 8 bases aligning to TRBD2. The CDR3 has 16 residues. Germline V gene sequence: CDR1 MDHEN, CDR2 SYDVKM. The ends lost 4 bases at V and 4 bases at J; junction bases unmatched: 9. CDR3 loop: CASSSGSGGTYNEQFF. Here the CDR3 DNA reads TGTGCCAGCAGTTCCGGGAGCGGGGGCACGTACAATGAGCAGTTCTTC.

The chain has TRBV4-1 and TRBJ2-7, with TRBD2 identical over 7 bases. The ends lost 1 base at V and 4 bases at J; junction bases unmatched: 7. CDR3 size: 15 residues. Germline V gene data show CDR1 as MGHRA and CDR2 as YSYEKL. In nucleotides, the CDR3 is TGCGCCAGCAGCCAAGGATGGGAGGGGACTTACGAGCAGTACTTC. Its translation is CASSQGWEGTYEQYF.

This chain joins TRBV6-5 and TRBJ1-1; 7 bases line up with TRBD1. CDR1 is MNHEY, CDR2 SVGAGI, per germline. This CDR3 contains 13 residues. J lost 3 bases, V lost 5 bases, and 3 bases had no gene match. The CDR3 loop is CASSRTGYTEAFF. The CDR3 DNA sequence: TGTGCCAGCAGTAGGACAGGATACACTGAAGCTTTCTTT.

There are a few counts of this clone. At one of its ends the junction is not consistent with the germline gene, which may arise from a read error. The genes are TRBV7-9 and TRBJ1-5; D is unclear. The germline V gene has CDR1 SEHNR and CDR2 FQNEAQ (reference sequence). This CDR3 is built from 14 residues. The CDR3 region is CASSPTGRNHPQHF. CDR3 nucleotide sequence: TGTGCCAGCAGCCCCACCGGGAGAAATCACCCCCAGCATTTT. The full variable domain, rest sourced from reference TRBV7-9 and TRBJ1-5, is DTGVSQNPRHKITKRGQNVTFRCDPISEHNRLYWYRQTLGQGPEFLTYFQNEAQLEKSRLLSDRFSAERPKGSFSTLEIQRTEQGDSAMYLCASSPTGRNHPQHFGDGTRLSIL.

The table lists this clone with a few counts. V is TRBV28 and J is TRBJ2-7, with D unresolved. CDR3 length: 11 residues. The V end lost 7 bases, the J end lost 3 bases, and 7 bases lay between the germline ends. The germline gives CDR1 MDHEN, CDR2 SYDVKM. The CDR3 DNA reads as TGTGCCAGCAAGAACATCTACGAGCAGTACTTC. Translation: CASKNIYEQYF.

On this clone: Other DNA sequences in the same sample also yield this CDR3. This sequence joins TRBV10-3 and TRBJ2-1; 8 nucleotides match TRBD2. This CDR3 has 13 residues. Per germline, CDR1 ENHRY and CDR2 SYGVKD. V was clipped by 9 bases and J by 5 bases; unmatched bases: 6. The CDR3 nucleotides are TGTGCCATAGGACTAGCCGGCGACAATGAGCAGTTCTTC. This sequence encodes CAIGLAGDNEQFF.

The rearrangement uses TRBV4-2 and TRBJ2-1; 7 nucleotides align to TRBD2. V was clipped by 5 bases and J by 0 bases; unmatched bases: 10. CDR3 length: 17 residues. CDR1 is LGHNA and CDR2 is YNFKEQ in the germline V gene. CDR3 sequence (DNA): TGTGCCAGCAGCTCAGGGAGGGCCGGGAGCTCCTACAATGAGCAGTTCTTC. It yields the protein CASSSGRAGSSYNEQFF.

The chain uses TRBV6-1 and TRBJ1-1, with unresolved D. V lost 1 base and J 3 bases, leaving 6 bases between the germline ends. This CDR3 contains 13 residues. Germline CDR1 is MNHNS and CDR2 is SASEGT. The CDR3 DNA follows: TGTGCCAGCAGTGAAGAGCGGGACACTGAAGCTTTCTTT. Its protein product is CASSEERDTEAFF.

The chain links TRBV5-1 to TRBJ2-1, with TRBD1 matching over 9 bases. V was pared by 2 bases and J by 6 bases, with 6 bases of the junction left unmatched. CDR1 and CDR2 from the germline V gene are SGHRS and YFSETQ. The CDR3 spans 15 residues. The CDR3 sequence: CASSFGTGMGNEQFF. CDR3 DNA: TGCGCCAGCAGCTTTGGGACAGGGATGGGCAATGAGCAGTTCTTC. Based on the CDR3 plus reference TRBV5-1 and TRBJ2-1, the full variable domain is KAGVTQTPRYLIKTRGQQVTLSCSPISGHRSVSWYQQTPGQGLQFLFEYFSETQRNKGNFPGRFSGRQFSNSRSEMNVSTLELGDSALYLCASSFGTGMGNEQFFGPGTRLTVL.

The chain links TRBV7-2 to TRBJ2-5; 11 nucleotides line up with TRBD2. CDR1 is SGHTA and CDR2 is FQGNSA in the germline V gene. V lost 6 bases and J lost 4; bases outside the gene matches: 7. The CDR3 totals 15 residues. CDR3 in amino acids: CASRFSGRAGETQYF. The CDR3 nucleotides read TGTGCCAGCAGGTTTAGCGGGAGGGCCGGAGAGACCCAGTACTTC.

The chain carries TRBV30 and TRBJ2-7; 8 nucleotides match TRBD2. The V gene's germline CDR1 is GTSNPN and CDR2 SVGIG (reference sequence). The CDR3 covers 14 residues. The V segment lost 2 bases and the J segment 2 bases; nucleotides outside the gene matches: 5. This CDR3 is CAWSITSGAYEQYF. CDR3 DNA: TGTGCCTGGAGTATCACTAGCGGTGCCTACGAGCAGTACTTC. Full variable domain (rest looked up from reference TRBV30 and TRBJ2-7): SQTIHQWPATLVQPVGSPLSLECTVEGTSNPNLYWYRQAAGRGLQLLFYSVGIGQISSEVPQNLSASRPQDRQFILSSKKLLLSDSGFYLCAWSITSGAYEQYFGPGTRLTVT.

With respect to this clone: One junction end disagrees with the germline gene, perhaps due to a read error. The genes are TRBV2 and TRBJ2-3; no reliable D call. CDR1 is SNHLY and CDR2 is FYNNEI in the germline V gene. This CDR3 comprises 12 residues. CDR3 sequence reads: CASSGSKEPTTF. The CDR3 nucleotides are TGTGCCAGCAGTGGGTCTAAGGAGCCCACCACTTTT.

This chain joins TRBV6-6 and TRBJ2-7; 10 bases are a match to TRBD2. This CDR3 has 15 amino acids. V lost 6 bases, J lost 1 base, and 6 bases stayed unmatched. The germline gives CDR1 MNHNY, CDR2 SVGAGI (reference sequence). This chain's CDR3 is CASRLLAGESYEQYF. In DNA, the CDR3 is TGTGCCAGCAGGCTCCTAGCGGGAGAGTCCTACGAGCAGTACTTC.

This sequence joins TRBV15 and TRBJ2-7, with TRBD2 identical over 10 bases. Germline CDR1 reads LNHNV; CDR2 reads YYDKDF (reference sequence). The CDR3 runs 14 residues. V lost 4 bases to trimming and J lost 7 bases; unmatched junction nucleotides: 7. CDR3 coding DNA: TGTGCCACCAGCACCAAACTAGCGGGGAAAGAGCAGTACTTC. It specifies CATSTKLAGKEQYF.

This clone was counted only a few times. This chain links TRBV2 with TRBJ1-1; 9 bases align to TRBD1. The CDR3 sequence is 17 residues long. Trimming at V came to 7 bases and at J to 3 bases, leaving 15 bases not matched to a gene. Germline loops: CDR1 SNHLY, CDR2 FYNNEI. The CDR3 DNA reads as TGTGCCAGCACCCTAGACACGTACAGGGGGCGGGACACTGAAGCTTTCTTT. Its translation: CASTLDTYRGRDTEAFF.

This chain links TRBV27 with TRBJ1-1, with 8 bases matching TRBD1. Germline V gene data show CDR1 as MNHEY and CDR2 as SMNVEV (reference sequence). Germline trimming cut 3 bases from V and 7 bases from J; bases unmatched to any gene: 13. The CDR3 loop spans 16 amino acids. CDR3 DNA: TGTGCCAGCAGTTTCCAATACAGGGGGATGCAATTTGAAGCTTTCTTT. This translates into CASSFQYRGMQFEAFF.

This clone was counted only a few times. In the same sample, other DNA sequences code for this CDR3. V usage is TRBV30 and J usage is TRBJ1-1; D gene unclear. The CDR3 is 13 amino acids. With 0 bases removed from V and 1 base from J, the gap between germline ends came to 6 bases. The germline CDR1 and CDR2 sequences are GTSNPN and SVGIG (reference sequence). The CDR3 DNA reads as TGTGCCTGGAGTGTACTGCAGAACACTGAAGCTTTCTTT. It translates to CAWSVLQNTEAFF.

This sequence joins TRBV18 and TRBJ2-5; D uncertain. With 0 bases removed from V and 1 base from J, the gap between germline ends came to 6 bases. The germline gives CDR1 KGHSH, CDR2 LQKENI. The CDR3 is 14 residues long. CDR3 sequence reads: CASSPPNSQETQYF. CDR3 sequence (DNA): TGTGCCAGCTCACCACCGAACAGCCAAGAGACCCAGTACTTC.

The chain recombines TRBV4-3 with TRBJ2-5; the match to TRBD2 covers 7 bases. Germline-derived CDR1 and CDR2 are LGHNA and YSLEER. This CDR3 comprises 15 residues. The junction had 10 bases not matched to a gene; V was cut back by 4 bases and J by 5 bases. CDR3 bases: TGCGCCAGCAGCCGTGGCGGGAGTGGAGGGGAGACCCAGTACTTC. Amino acids: CASSRGGSGGETQYF.

V gene TRBV30 combines with J gene TRBJ2-6, with TRBD1 matching over 9 bases. The CDR3 runs to 16 residues. Germline V CDR1 and CDR2: GTSNPN, SVGIG (reference sequence). The trim removed 7 bases at V and 2 bases at J, leaving 9 bases unmatched. In DNA, the CDR3 is TGTGCCTCATCCGGGACAGGGTATGCTGGGGCCAACGTCCTGACTTTC. Its translation: CASSGTGYAGANVLTF.